This TCR beta chain was captured in a study of T cell repertoires in cytomegalovirus infection (dated by TCRdb to about 2019). For the study in its entirety: Because public TCR beta signatures pointed to carriage of CMV infection together with the matching HLA type, the HLA type of each donor mattered for the analysis.

Sequencing was performed on an Illumina HiSeq 1500. The public sequencing data were trimmed at Q25 with fastp and processed into clonotypes with MiXCR by TCRdb, which kept only in-frame beta chains. A single entry per CDR3 protein holds the most common genes and DNA from its merged rows. This sample is represented by around 740,000 distinct CDR3 sequences; under 40% of them were singletons. The leading ten clones occupy around 3% of the sample. Trimming accounts for 4 bases at V and 12 bases at J, while the number of junction bases matched to no gene is 6. The CDR3 spans 14 residues, from the cysteine through the phenylalanine. Here the CDR3 DNA is all that survives: 42 bases in frame from base 1. This clonotype has a handful of counts. It has no known antigen specificity. No much larger clone is present one base from it, and per-base qualities are unavailable. Beyond this particular receptor, the publication reports: Carriers of CMV infection plus the relevant HLA type were discriminated by the cumulative frequency of public TCR beta family members in the study cohort and in an independent 352-donor cohort. In the ex vivo response, HLA-C-restricted CMV-specific TCR beta clonotypes were dominant, and in two of eight donors the single most frequent clonotype came from this HLA-C-restricted group.

Material: PBMCs. The chain is assembled from TRBV12-3 or TRBV12-4 and TRBJ2-1, with 13 bases matching TRBD2. This receptor was obtained from a human donor in good health (CMV status not recorded). Some clones in this sample may be carry-over from other donors' samples. The nucleotide sequence is TGTGCCAGCAGTTCCACTAGCGGGGGGGATCGGCAGTTCTTC. This sequence encodes CASSSTSGGDRQFF.